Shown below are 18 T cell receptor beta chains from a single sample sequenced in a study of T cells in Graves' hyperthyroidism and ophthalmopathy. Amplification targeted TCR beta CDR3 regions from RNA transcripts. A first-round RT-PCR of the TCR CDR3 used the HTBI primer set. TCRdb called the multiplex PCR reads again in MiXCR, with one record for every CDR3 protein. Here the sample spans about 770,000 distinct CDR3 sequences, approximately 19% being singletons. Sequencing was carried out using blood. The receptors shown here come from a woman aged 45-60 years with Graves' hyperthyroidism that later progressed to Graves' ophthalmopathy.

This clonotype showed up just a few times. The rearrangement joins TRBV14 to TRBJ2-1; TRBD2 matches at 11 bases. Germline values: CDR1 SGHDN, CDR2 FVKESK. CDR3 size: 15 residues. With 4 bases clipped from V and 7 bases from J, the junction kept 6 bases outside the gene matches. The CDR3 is CASSRRLAGFNEQFF. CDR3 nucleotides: TGTGCCAGCAGCCGGCGACTAGCGGGGTTTAATGAGCAGTTCTTC.

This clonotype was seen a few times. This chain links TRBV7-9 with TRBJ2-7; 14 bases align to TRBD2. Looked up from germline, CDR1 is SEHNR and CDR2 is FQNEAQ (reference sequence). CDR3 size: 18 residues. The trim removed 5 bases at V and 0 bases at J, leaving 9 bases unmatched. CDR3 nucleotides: TGTGCCAGCAGCCCTCGACTAGCGGGGGGGGTCAGCTCCTACGAGCAGTACTTC. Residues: CASSPRLAGGVSSYEQYF.

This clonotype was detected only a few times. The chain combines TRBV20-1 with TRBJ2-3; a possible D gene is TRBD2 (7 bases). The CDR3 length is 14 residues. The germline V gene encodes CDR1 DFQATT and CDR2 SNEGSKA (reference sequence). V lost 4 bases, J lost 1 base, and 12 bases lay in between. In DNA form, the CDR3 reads TGCAGTGCTACTGAGGGGGGGGGCACAGATACGCAGTATTTT. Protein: CSATEGGGTDTQYF.

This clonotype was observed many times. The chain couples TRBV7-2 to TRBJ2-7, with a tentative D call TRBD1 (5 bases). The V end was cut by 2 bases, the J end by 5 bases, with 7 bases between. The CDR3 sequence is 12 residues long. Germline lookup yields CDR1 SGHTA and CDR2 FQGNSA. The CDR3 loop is CASSLWGDEQYF. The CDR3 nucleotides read TGTGCCAGCAGCTTATGGGGCGACGAGCAGTACTTC.

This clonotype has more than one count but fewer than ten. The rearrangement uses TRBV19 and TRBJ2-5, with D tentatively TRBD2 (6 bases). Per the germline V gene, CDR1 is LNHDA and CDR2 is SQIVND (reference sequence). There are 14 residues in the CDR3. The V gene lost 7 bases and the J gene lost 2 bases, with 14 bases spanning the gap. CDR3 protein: CASNPGLIQETQYF. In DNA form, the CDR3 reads TGTGCCAGTAACCCGGGACTCATTCAAGAGACCCAGTACTTC.

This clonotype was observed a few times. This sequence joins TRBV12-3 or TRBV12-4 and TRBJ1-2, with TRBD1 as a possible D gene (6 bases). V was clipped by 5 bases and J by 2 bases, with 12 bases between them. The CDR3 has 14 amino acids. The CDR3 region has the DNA TGTGCCAGCAGTGAAAACGGGGGCAACTATGGCTACACCTTC. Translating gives CASSENGGNYGYTF.

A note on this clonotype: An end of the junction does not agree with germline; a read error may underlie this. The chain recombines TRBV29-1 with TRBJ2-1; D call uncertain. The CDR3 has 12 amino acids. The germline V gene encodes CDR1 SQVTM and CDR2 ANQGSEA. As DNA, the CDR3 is TGCGGCGTTGTTGGGCCTGGGGATGAGCAGTTCTTC. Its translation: CGVVGPGDEQFF.

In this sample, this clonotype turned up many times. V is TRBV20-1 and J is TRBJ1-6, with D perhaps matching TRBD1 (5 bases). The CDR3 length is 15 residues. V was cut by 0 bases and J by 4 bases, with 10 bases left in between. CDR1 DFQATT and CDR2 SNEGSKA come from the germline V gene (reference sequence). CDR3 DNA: TGCAGTGCTAGAGATATCGCAGGGTATAATTCACCCCTCCACTTT. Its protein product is CSARDIAGYNSPLHF.

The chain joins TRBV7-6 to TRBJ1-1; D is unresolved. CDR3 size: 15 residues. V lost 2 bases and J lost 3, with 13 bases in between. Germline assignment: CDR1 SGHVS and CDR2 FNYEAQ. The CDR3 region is CASSLFVAGDTEAFF. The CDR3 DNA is TGTGCCAGCAGCTTATTTGTCGCGGGAGACACTGAAGCTTTCTTT.

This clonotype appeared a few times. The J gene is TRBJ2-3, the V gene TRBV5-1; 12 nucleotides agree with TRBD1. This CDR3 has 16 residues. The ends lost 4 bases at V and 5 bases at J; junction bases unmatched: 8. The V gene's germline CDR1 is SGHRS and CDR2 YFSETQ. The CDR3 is CASSETGQGAIDTQYF. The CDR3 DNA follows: TGCGCCAGCAGCGAAACGGGACAGGGGGCAATAGATACGCAGTATTTT.

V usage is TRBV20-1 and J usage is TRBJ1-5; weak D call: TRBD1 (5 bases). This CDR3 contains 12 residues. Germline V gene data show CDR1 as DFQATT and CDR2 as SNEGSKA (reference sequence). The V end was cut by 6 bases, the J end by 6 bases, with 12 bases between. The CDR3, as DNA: TGCAGTGCAAGCGGGGGGATTCAGCCCCAGCATTTT. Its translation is CSASGGIQPQHF.

CDR3 in DNA: TGTGCCACTTCGGGACAGGGCGAGTATGGCTACACCTTC. Protein product: CATSGQGEYGYTF. V gene TRBV24-1 combines with J gene TRBJ1-2; 9 nucleotides match TRBD1. CDR1 and CDR2 (germline): KGHDR, SFDVKD. The J segment lost 5 bases and the V segment lost 10 bases, leaving 7 bases of the junction unmatched. CDR3 length: 13 amino acids.

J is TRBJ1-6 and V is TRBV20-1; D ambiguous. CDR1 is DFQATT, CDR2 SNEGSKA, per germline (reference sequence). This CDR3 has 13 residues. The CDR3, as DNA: TGCAGCAGCGGCAGGCCGGGGAATTCACCCCTCCACTTT. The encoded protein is CSSGRPGNSPLHF.

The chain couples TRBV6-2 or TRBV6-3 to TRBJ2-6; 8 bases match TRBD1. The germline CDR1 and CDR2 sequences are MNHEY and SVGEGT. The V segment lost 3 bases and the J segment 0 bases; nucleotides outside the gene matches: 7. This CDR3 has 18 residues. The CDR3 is CASSYEGQGHSGANVLTF. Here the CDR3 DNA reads TGTGCCAGCAGTTATGAAGGACAGGGCCACTCTGGGGCCAACGTCCTGACTTTC.

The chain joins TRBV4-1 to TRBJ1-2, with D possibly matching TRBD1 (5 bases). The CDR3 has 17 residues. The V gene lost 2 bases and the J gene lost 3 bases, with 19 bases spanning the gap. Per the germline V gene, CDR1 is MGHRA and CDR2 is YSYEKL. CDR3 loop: CASSQNPQGVLDYGYTF. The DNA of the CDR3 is TGCGCCAGCAGCCAAAATCCCCAGGGAGTCCTGGACTATGGCTACACCTTC.

The CDR3 here is CASSRGSGYEQYF. The DNA of the CDR3 is TGTGCCAGCAGCAGGGGCTCGGGCTACGAGCAGTACTTC. The genes are TRBV4-2 and TRBJ2-7; maybe TRBD1 (5 bases). The germline gives CDR1 LGHNA, CDR2 YNFKEQ. The CDR3 sequence is 13 residues long. V was clipped by 5 bases and J by 3 bases, with 11 bases between them.

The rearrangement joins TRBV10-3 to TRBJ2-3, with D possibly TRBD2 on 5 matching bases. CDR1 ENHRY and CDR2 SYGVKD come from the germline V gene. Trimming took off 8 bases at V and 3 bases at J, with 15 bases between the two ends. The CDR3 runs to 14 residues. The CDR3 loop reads CAIASGRGTDTQYF. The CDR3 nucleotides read TGTGCCATCGCCTCGGGCCGGGGAACAGATACGCAGTATTTT.

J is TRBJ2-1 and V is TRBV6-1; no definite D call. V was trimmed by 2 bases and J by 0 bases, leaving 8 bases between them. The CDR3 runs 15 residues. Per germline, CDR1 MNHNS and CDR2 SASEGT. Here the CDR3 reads CASSERPSSYNEQFF. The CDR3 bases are TGTGCCAGCAGTGAAAGACCCAGCTCCTACAATGAGCAGTTCTTC.